This T cell receptor beta chain comes out of a study of blood T cell repertoires in COVID-19. Germline V CDR1 and CDR2: SEHNR, FQNEAQ (reference sequence). The V end lost 1 base, the J end lost 8 bases, and 15 bases lay between the germline ends. The CDR3 is 16 residues long. Assay used: immunoSEQ multiplex PCR; TCRdb lists only in-frame clones, some missing. The sample lists 200,000 to 250,000 clones; approximately 80% were seen once. Cohort allocation depended upon clinical history that participants reported. This clonotype was obtained from a woman aged 55 to 70 who had recovered from COVID-19. This chain uses TRBV7-9 with TRBJ1-6; D gene unclear. Sequencing input: PBMCs or T cells enriched from blood (not recorded which). This chain's CDR3 is CASSLGPGIDYSPLHF. The CDR3 DNA reads TGTGCCAGCAGCTTAGGTCCCGGTATTGACTATTCACCCCTCCACTTT.